Presented here are 28 T cell receptor beta chains from one specimen sequenced in a study of cytomegalovirus exposure and HLA in healthy donors. The assay was immunoSEQ multiplex PCR, and TCRdb's table has in-frame clones only and misses some. The repertoire includes hundreds of thousands of clones, about 92% of them detected once, and approximately 3.1% sits in the top ten. Sample: PBMCs. The source is a woman aged 25-40 years in good health and CMV-seronegative.

V gene TRBV7-3 combines with J gene TRBJ2-1; 15 nucleotides align to TRBD2. CDR3 length equals 15 residues. Unmatched junction bases numbered 3, after V lost 5 bases and J lost 7 bases. Looked up from germline, CDR1 is SGHTA and CDR2 is FQGTGA. The CDR3 protein is CASSPGLAGGNEQFF. The CDR3 coding sequence is TGTGCCAGCAGCCCCGGACTAGCGGGAGGGAATGAGCAGTTCTTC.

This clone was found once. The V gene is TRBV25-1, the J gene TRBJ1-4; unclear D gene. V lost 6 bases, J lost 0 bases, and 11 bases lay in between. The CDR3 loop spans 15 amino acids. Germline lookup yields CDR1 MGHDK and CDR2 SYGVNS. CDR3: CASSGPGATNEKLFF. CDR3 DNA: TGTGCCAGCAGCGGGCCGGGTGCAACTAATGAAAAACTGTTTTTT.

V and J are TRBV28 and TRBJ1-5; D possibly corresponds to TRBD1 (5 bases). V lost 6 bases to trimming and J lost 1 base, with 13 bases between them. The CDR3 totals 15 residues. CDR1 and CDR2 (germline): MDHEN, SYDVKM. The CDR3 DNA reads TGTGCCAGCAGGGCGGGGGTGGAAAGCAATCAGCCCCAGCATTTT. It encodes CASRAGVESNQPQHF.

This clone was detected once. This chain joins TRBV13 and TRBJ1-1; no definite D call. This CDR3 has 12 amino acids. Germline values: CDR1 PRHDT, CDR2 FYEKMQ (reference sequence). V was pared by 2 bases and J by 1 base, with 2 bases between. CDR3: CASSLRNTEAFF. The CDR3 DNA sequence: TGTGCCAGCAGCTTAAGGAACACTGAAGCTTTCTTT.

This chain joins TRBV19 and TRBJ2-1, with 7 bases matching TRBD1. V was clipped by 6 bases and J by 4 bases; unmatched bases: 3. The CDR3 is made up of 13 amino acids. Per the germline V gene, CDR1 is LNHDA and CDR2 is SQIVND (reference sequence). In nucleotides, the CDR3 is TGTGCCAGTAGGCCGACAGGGTACAATGAGCAGTTCTTC. It specifies CASRPTGYNEQFF.

V and J are TRBV7-2 and TRBJ2-1; D uncertain. The CDR3 runs to 13 residues. Looked up from germline, CDR1 is SGHTA and CDR2 is FQGNSA. The V and J ends lost 4 bases and 4 bases respectively, with 8 bases between them. CDR3 nucleotide sequence: TGTGCCAGCAGCTCCCAGAGGTACAATGAGCAGTTCTTC. Amino acid sequence: CASSSQRYNEQFF.

The chain uses TRBV7-2 and TRBJ2-7, with a weak D call TRBD1 (5 bases). This CDR3 spans 17 amino acids. Trimming cost V 2 bases and J 4 bases, with 21 bases left between them. CDR1 and CDR2 from the germline V gene are SGHTA and FQGNSA. The CDR3 protein is CASSLPRMRQGAYEQYF. CDR3 in DNA: TGTGCCAGCAGCTTACCCCGAATGCGGCAGGGCGCGTACGAGCAGTACTTC. Full variable domain (remainder filled in from reference TRBV7-2 and TRBJ2-7): GAGVSQSPSNKVTEKGKDVELRCDPISGHTALYWYRQSLGQGLEFLIYFQGNSAPDKSGLPSDRFSAERTGGSVSTLTIQRTQQEDSAVYLCASSLPRMRQGAYEQYFGPGTRLTVT.

The rearrangement uses TRBV15 and TRBJ2-1; D perhaps matches TRBD1 (5 bases). V shed 2 bases and J shed 8 bases, with 10 bases lying between them. The CDR3 is 13 residues long. Germline CDR1 is LNHNV and CDR2 is YYDKDF (reference sequence). Here the CDR3 DNA reads TGTGCCACCAGCAGACAGGGCGTCGATGAGCAGTTCTTC. Translating gives CATSRQGVDEQFF.

The chain combines TRBV6-6 with TRBJ2-7; the match to TRBD1 covers 11 bases. V gave up 5 bases and J gave up 7 bases; unmatched junction bases: 13. There are 16 residues in the CDR3. Germline CDR1 is MNHNY and CDR2 is SVGAGI (reference sequence). The DNA for the CDR3 is TGTGCCAGCAGTACGACCCGGGACAGGGGGGCCGGGGAGCAGTACTTC. It is translated as CASSTTRDRGAGEQYF.

This chain uses TRBV30 with TRBJ2-7; no clear D. V dropped 2 bases and J dropped 0 bases, with 11 bases sitting between them. This CDR3 contains 14 residues. CDR1 and CDR2 from the germline V gene are GTSNPN and SVGIG (reference sequence). The CDR3 bases are TGTGCCTGGAGTTTTATACAGAGCTCCTACGAGCAGTACTTC. Translated: CAWSFIQSSYEQYF.

The J gene is TRBJ2-5, the V gene TRBV7-3, with a weak D call TRBD1 (6 bases). The CDR3 covers 15 residues. Looked up from germline, CDR1 is SGHTA and CDR2 is FQGTGA. V was clipped by 2 bases and J by 3 bases, with 13 bases between them. The chain's CDR3 is CASSLASHREETQYF. As DNA, the CDR3 is TGTGCCAGCAGCTTAGCCTCCCACAGGGAAGAGACCCAGTACTTC.

V and J are TRBV7-8 and TRBJ1-2, with a possible D match to TRBD1 (5 bases). The V end was cut by 1 base, the J end by 6 bases, with 18 bases between. CDR1 is SGHVS and CDR2 is FQNEAQ in the germline V gene. The CDR3 runs 16 residues. CDR3 DNA sequence: TGTGCCAGCAGCTTAGGGTTGGGGGGGAGCACGGATGGCTACACCTTC. As protein: CASSLGLGGSTDGYTF.

This chain joins TRBV6-6 and TRBJ1-3; 9 bases are shared with TRBD1. This CDR3 is built from 15 residues. CDR1 is MNHNY and CDR2 is SVGAGI in the germline V gene (reference sequence). Trimming cost V 6 bases and J 4 bases; bases outside gene matches: 7. CDR3 region: CASRPSTGGGNTIYF. The CDR3, as DNA: TGTGCCAGCAGACCATCGACAGGGGGAGGAAACACCATATATTTT.

The chain recombines TRBV28 with TRBJ2-2, with 7 positions matching TRBD2. Germline V gene data show CDR1 as MDHEN and CDR2 as SYDVKM. V shed 2 bases and J 3 bases; nucleotides not matched to a gene: 9. CDR3 length: 17 amino acids. CDR3 sequence (DNA): TGTGCCAGCAGTTTAAAGTTAGGTCTAGCGGACACCGGGGAGCTGTTTTTT. Protein product: CASSLKLGLADTGELFF.

The CDR3 coding sequence is TGTGCCAGTAGTTTCCATCTACGGACTAGCGGGAGTGACGAGACCCAGTACTTC. Translating it yields CASSFHLRTSGSDETQYF. This chain links TRBV19 with TRBJ2-5, with 13 bases fitting TRBD2. Germline V gives CDR1 LNHDA, CDR2 SQIVND (reference sequence). With 5 bases clipped from V and 5 bases from J, the junction kept 14 bases outside the gene matches. CDR3 length: 18 residues.

The J gene is TRBJ1-1, the V gene TRBV7-2; D is perhaps TRBD1 (6 bases). Per the germline V gene, CDR1 is SGHTA and CDR2 is FQGNSA. V was trimmed by 5 bases and J by 4 bases, leaving 14 bases between them. The CDR3 sequence is 14 residues long. CDR3 amino acids: CASSPIQGITEAFF. The CDR3 DNA follows: TGTGCCAGCAGCCCTATCCAGGGGATCACTGAAGCTTTCTTT.

The chain has TRBV27 and TRBJ2-3; D might be TRBD1 or TRBD2, each matching 5 bases. The germline V gene encodes CDR1 MNHEY and CDR2 SMNVEV (reference sequence). Deletions cut 3 bases from V and 0 bases from J, with 16 bases between. The CDR3 has 17 residues. CDR3 nucleotides: TGTGCCAGCAGTTTCTTACGGGGCGCTATTAGCACAGATACGCAGTATTTT. It yields the protein CASSFLRGAISTDTQYF.

With regard to this clone: The CDR3 carries no conserved terminal phenylalanine or tryptophan, so it likely arises from a read error. No DNA is shown, since the ends of the CDR3 on it are uncertain; the CDR3 is the one TCRdb lists. The gene calls are TRBV28 and TRBJ2-3; TRBD2 is taken as the D call from the table, unchecked against the DNA. The CDR3 has 13 amino acids, counting both end residues. The germline V gene has CDR1 MDHEN and CDR2 SYDVKM. CDR3 sequence: CASSFFPGLAGLV.

The chain carries TRBV6-5 and TRBJ1-4; D remains unclear. Per germline, CDR1 MNHEY and CDR2 SVGAGI. The CDR3 length is 15 residues. V lost 3 bases and J 8 bases, leaving 16 bases between the germline ends. Written as DNA, the CDR3 is TGTGCCAGCAGTTATGATCCGAATCCGGCGGAAAAACTGTTTTTT. Amino acid sequence: CASSYDPNPAEKLFF.

This clone was seen only once. V is TRBV5-1 and J is TRBJ2-7, with 11 bases that match TRBD2. CDR3 length: 16 amino acids. The ends lost 1 base at V and 4 bases at J; junction bases unmatched: 7. Germline CDR1 and CDR2: SGHRS and YFSETQ. CDR3 loop: CASSLTLTSGSYEQYF. The CDR3 coding sequence is TGCGCCAGCAGCTTGACACTCACTAGCGGGAGTTACGAGCAGTACTTC.

This chain uses TRBV7-2 with TRBJ2-7; D not certain. V shed 1 base and J shed 3 bases, with 4 bases lying between them. In germline, CDR1 is SGHTA, CDR2 FQGNSA. This CDR3 is 12 amino acids long. CDR3 bases: TGTGCCAGCAGCTTAGTTGACTACGAGCAGTACTTC. Protein sequence: CASSLVDYEQYF.

The chain uses TRBV19 and TRBJ1-1; D remains unclear. This CDR3 region has 13 residues. Trimming took off 6 bases at V and 0 bases at J, with 8 bases between the two ends. Per germline, CDR1 LNHDA and CDR2 SQIVND (reference sequence). The CDR3 reads CASRWNVNTEAFF. The CDR3 DNA reads as TGTGCCAGTAGATGGAACGTGAACACTGAAGCTTTCTTT.

CDR3 residues: CASTIEFTTDTQYF. The CDR3 DNA sequence: TGTGCCAGCACCATAGAGTTTACCACAGATACGCAGTATTTT. This rearrangement joins TRBV21-1 to TRBJ2-3; the table's D call, TRBD2, was not checked against the DNA. TRBV21-1 is recorded as a pseudogene. The CDR3 sequence is 14 residues long.

V and J are TRBV6-4 and TRBJ2-1, with 12 bases fitting TRBD2. The J segment lost 8 bases and the V segment lost 3 bases, leaving 5 bases of the junction unmatched. The germline CDR1 and CDR2 sequences are MRHNA and SNTAGT. The CDR3 covers 15 residues. CDR3 residues: CASSETSGSVDEQFF. CDR3 nucleotides: TGTGCCAGCAGTGAGACTAGCGGGAGTGTCGATGAGCAGTTCTTC.

This clone was seen a single time. This chain links TRBV4-1 with TRBJ2-3; 11 positions agree with TRBD2. V shed 7 bases, J shed 0 bases, and the junction held 3 bases outside the gene matches. The CDR3 has 15 amino acids. The germline gives CDR1 MGHRA, CDR2 YSYEKL. CDR3 in amino acids: CASTLAGGSTDTQYF. The CDR3 nucleotides read TGCGCCAGCACCCTAGCGGGAGGTAGCACAGATACGCAGTATTTT.

This CDR3 reads CASSTGIAKNIQYF. The CDR3 nucleotides read TGTGCCAGCAGCACCGGGATAGCCAAAAACATTCAGTACTTC. The V call is TRBV27, the J call TRBJ2-4; D perhaps matches TRBD2 (5 bases). Germline CDR1 MNHEY, CDR2 SMNVEV (reference sequence). Deletions cut 6 bases from V and 0 bases from J, with 9 bases between. The CDR3 is made up of 14 amino acids.

This clone has more than one count but fewer than ten. The J gene is TRBJ1-1, the V gene TRBV9; D is unclear. This CDR3 is built from 13 residues. V was clipped by 0 bases and J by 1 base, with 4 bases between them. The germline CDR1 and CDR2 sequences are SGDLS and YYNGEE. CDR3 in amino acids: CASSVEENTEAFF. CDR3 nucleotide sequence: TGTGCCAGCAGCGTAGAAGAGAACACTGAAGCTTTCTTT.

About this clone itself: Different DNA sequences within this sample yield the same CDR3. The chain carries TRBV7-9 and TRBJ2-7, with D unclear. The CDR3 has 14 amino acids. With 5 bases removed from V and 0 bases from J, the gap between germline ends came to 11 bases. Germline V gene lookup returns CDR1 SEHNR and CDR2 FQNEAQ (reference sequence). The CDR3 sequence: CASSPPGPSYEQYF. CDR3 sequence (DNA): TGTGCCAGCAGCCCCCCAGGCCCCTCCTACGAGCAGTACTTC.